This entry features one T cell receptor (beta chain) sequence. Its specificity is unknown. This record belongs to a study of blood T cells in healthy people across ages. Findings and caveats of the study: Naive and antigen-experienced cells could not be conclusively compared, given unsorted PBMCs.

Germline CDR1 and CDR2: DFQATT and SNEGSKA (reference sequence). This CDR3 has 14 amino acids. With each sample, at least 5.5 micrograms of total RNA were extracted. Alongside a J-beta primer mix, a sample-barcoded 5' primer served in a second PCR lasting about 7 to 12 cycles. TCRdb fed the 5' RACE reads into MiXCR, producing one record per CDR3 protein. The table has some 780,000 distinct CDR3 sequences, 56% seen once. This sequence joins TRBV20-1 and TRBJ2-4; TRBD2 might be the D (5 bases). The J call could be wrong; TRBJ2-7 is a better fit for the DNA end. This receptor was taken from a man aged 40-49 years in good health. Material: blood. Here the CDR3 reads CSAPLKEGAYEQYF. In nucleotides, the CDR3 is TGCAGTGCTCCGCTCAAAGAGGGAGCCTACGAGCAGTACTTC.